This is a list of T cell receptor beta chains from one sample in a study of blood T cell repertoires in COVID-19. Assay used: immunoSEQ multiplex PCR; TCRdb lists only in-frame clones, some missing. The sample holds under 90,000 clones, about 70% seen once. Input material: peripheral blood. These receptors originate from a man in his fifties with active or convalescent COVID-19. The CDR3 runs from the conserved cysteine through the conserved F or W. D genes are given only for firm matches. Not every row has a clone size; where given, it reads once, few, many or a size class.

cdr3_aa: CASSYSTGKLFF
cdr3_nt: TGTGCCAGCAGCTATTCAACAGGGAAGCTGTTTTTT
d_call: NA
v_call: TRBV7-2
clone_size: NA
j_call: TRBJ2-2

cdr3_aa: CASSRLIRGRVSDTQYF
cdr3_nt: TGTGCCAGCAGCCGACTTATAAGGGGGCGCGTGTCAGATACGCAGTATTTT
d_call: TRBD1
v_call: TRBV11-3
clone_size: NA
j_call: TRBJ2-3

cdr3_aa: CASSTNPRTGSNQPQHF
cdr3_nt: TGTGCCAGTAGTACCAACCCCCGAACAGGGTCCAATCAGCCCCAGCATTTT
d_call: NA
v_call: TRBV19
clone_size: NA
j_call: TRBJ1-5

cdr3_aa: CASSYSQNYEQYF
cdr3_nt: TGTGCCAGCAGTTACTCGCAGAATTACGAGCAGTACTTC
d_call: NA
v_call: TRBV6-2/TRBV6-3
clone_size: NA
j_call: TRBJ2-7

cdr3_aa: CASSWGQVNYEQYF
cdr3_nt: TGTGCCAGCAGCTGGGGACAGGTCAACTACGAGCAGTACTTC
d_call: TRBD1
v_call: TRBV5-6
clone_size: NA
j_call: TRBJ2-7

cdr3_aa: CASSTQGLSYEQYF
cdr3_nt: TGTGCCAGTAGTACCCAGGGCCTCTCCTACGAGCAGTACTTC
d_call: NA
v_call: TRBV19
clone_size: NA
j_call: TRBJ2-7

cdr3_aa: CASSPRQGEEKLFF
cdr3_nt: TGTGCCAGCTCACCACGGCAGGGGGAGGAAAAACTGTTTTTT
d_call: TRBD1
v_call: TRBV18
clone_size: NA
j_call: TRBJ1-4

cdr3_aa: CASSSQGSYNEQFF
cdr3_nt: TGTGCCAGCAGTTCACAGGGGTCCTACAATGAGCAGTTCTTC
d_call: TRBD1
v_call: TRBV27
clone_size: NA
j_call: TRBJ2-1

cdr3_aa: CAVARTGGWETQYF
cdr3_nt: TGTGCCGTAGCTAGGACAGGGGGCTGGGAGACCCAGTACTTC
d_call: TRBD1
v_call: TRBV10-3
clone_size: NA
j_call: TRBJ2-5

cdr3_aa: CSASQARTDTQYF
cdr3_nt: TGCAGTGCTAGTCAGGCGCGCACAGATACGCAGTATTTT
d_call: NA
v_call: TRBV20-1
clone_size: few
j_call: TRBJ2-3

cdr3_aa: CASSLRGGFGEKLFF
cdr3_nt: TGTGCCAGCAGCTTGAGGGGGGGGTTCGGTGAAAAACTGTTTTTT
d_call: NA
v_call: TRBV5-4
clone_size: NA
j_call: TRBJ1-4

cdr3_aa: CASRRNTGDGNTIYF
cdr3_nt: TGTGCCAGCAGGAGAAATACAGGGGACGGAAACACCATATATTTT
d_call: TRBD1
v_call: TRBV9
clone_size: once
j_call: TRBJ1-3

cdr3_aa: CASSPGTGHYGYTF
cdr3_nt: TGTGCCAGCTCACCCGGGACAGGGCACTATGGCTACACCTTC
d_call: TRBD1
v_call: TRBV18
clone_size: NA
j_call: TRBJ1-2

cdr3_aa: CASSDRGRAEAFF
cdr3_nt: TGTGCCAGCAGTGACAGGGGGCGGGCTGAAGCTTTCTTT
d_call: TRBD1
v_call: TRBV6-1
clone_size: NA
j_call: TRBJ1-1

cdr3_aa: CASSESGTEAFF
cdr3_nt: TGTGCCAGCAGTGAATCGGGCACTGAAGCTTTCTTT
d_call: NA
v_call: TRBV2
clone_size: NA
j_call: TRBJ1-1

cdr3_aa: CASRPGGASGNTIYF
cdr3_nt: TGTGCCAGCAGACCCGGGGGTGCCTCTGGAAACACCATATATTTT
d_call: NA
v_call: TRBV7-2
clone_size: few
j_call: TRBJ1-3

cdr3_aa: CAWSGGREVYEQYF
cdr3_nt: TGTGCCTGGAGTGGGGGCAGGGAGGTCTACGAGCAGTACTTC
d_call: NA
v_call: TRBV30
clone_size: NA
j_call: TRBJ2-7

cdr3_aa: CATSRVRQGGEQYF
cdr3_nt: TGTGCCACCAGCAGGGTACGTCAAGGGGGAGAGCAGTACTTC
d_call: NA
v_call: TRBV15
clone_size: many
j_call: TRBJ2-7

cdr3_aa: CASSVGGAQPYEQYF
cdr3_nt: TGTGCCAGCAGCGTAGGAGGAGCTCAACCCTACGAGCAGTACTTC
d_call: NA
v_call: TRBV9
clone_size: NA
j_call: TRBJ2-7

cdr3_aa: CASSPRPGGLGREDTQYF
cdr3_nt: TGTGCCAGCAGCCCAAGGCCCGGGGGGCTGGGGCGGGAAGATACGCAGTATTTT
d_call: NA
v_call: TRBV3-1/TRBV3-2
clone_size: NA
j_call: TRBJ2-3

cdr3_aa: CASSRMAVRGLNTGELFF
cdr3_nt: TGTGCCAGCAGCAGGATGGCCGTCAGGGGATTGAACACCGGGGAGCTGTTTTTT
d_call: NA
v_call: TRBV14
clone_size: NA
j_call: TRBJ2-2

cdr3_aa: CASSVQGGQPQHF
cdr3_nt: TGTGCCAGCAGTGTCCAGGGGGGTCAGCCCCAGCATTTT
d_call: TRBD1
v_call: TRBV6-2/TRBV6-3
clone_size: few
j_call: TRBJ1-5

cdr3_aa: CASSHIPGQGEHQPQHF
cdr3_nt: TGTGCCAGCAGCCACATACCGGGACAGGGGGAACATCAGCCCCAGCATTTT
d_call: TRBD1
v_call: TRBV7-9
clone_size: NA
j_call: TRBJ1-5

cdr3_aa: CASSEGTGPNQPQHF
cdr3_nt: TGTGCCAGCAGTGAAGGGACAGGGCCAAATCAGCCCCAGCATTTT
d_call: TRBD1
v_call: TRBV2
clone_size: few
j_call: TRBJ1-5

cdr3_aa: CASSRDAEVNQPQHF
cdr3_nt: TGTGCCAGCTCACGAGATGCCGAGGTCAATCAGCCCCAGCATTTT
d_call: NA
v_call: TRBV18
clone_size: NA
j_call: TRBJ1-5

cdr3_aa: CASSQLEGQENEKLFF
cdr3_nt: TGTGCCAGCTCGCAACTCGAGGGACAGGAAAATGAAAAACTGTTTTTT
d_call: TRBD1
v_call: TRBV18
clone_size: NA
j_call: TRBJ1-4

cdr3_aa: CASSVEESTEAFF
cdr3_nt: TGTGCCAGCAGTGTCGAGGAGTCCACTGAAGCTTTCTTT
d_call: NA
v_call: TRBV2
clone_size: NA
j_call: TRBJ1-1

cdr3_aa: CASGGQTSSYNEQFF
cdr3_nt: TGTGCCTCCGGGGGGCAGACGTCCTCCTACAATGAGCAGTTCTTC
d_call: NA
v_call: TRBV5-8
clone_size: NA
j_call: TRBJ2-1

cdr3_aa: CAGSTTGPNTGELFF
cdr3_nt: TGTGCCGGATCAACGACAGGGCCCAACACCGGGGAGCTGTTTTTT
d_call: TRBD1
v_call: TRBV6-6
clone_size: few
j_call: TRBJ2-2

cdr3_aa: CASLTGDDTEAFF
cdr3_nt: TGTGCCAGCCTTACAGGGGACGACACTGAAGCTTTCTTT
d_call: TRBD1
v_call: TRBV7-8
clone_size: NA
j_call: TRBJ1-1

cdr3_aa: CASSGTGNTGELFF
cdr3_nt: TGTGCCAGCAGCGGGACAGGGAACACCGGGGAGCTGTTTTTT
d_call: TRBD1
v_call: TRBV7-9
clone_size: NA
j_call: TRBJ2-2

cdr3_aa: CATSGGQDLNYGYTF
cdr3_nt: TGTGCCACCAGTGGGGGACAAGATTTAAACTATGGCTACACCTTC
d_call: NA
v_call: TRBV24-1
clone_size: NA
j_call: TRBJ1-2

cdr3_aa: CASSQDRRLSGGKRGTEAFF
cdr3_nt: TGTGCCAGCAGCCAGGACCGCAGACTCAGTGGGGGTAAGCGGGGAACTGAAGCTTTCTTT
d_call: NA
v_call: TRBV14
clone_size: many
j_call: TRBJ1-1

cdr3_aa: CASSATTGTGRTSNQPQHF
cdr3_nt: TGTGCCAGCAGCGCCACCACCGGGACAGGTCGAACTAGCAATCAGCCCCAGCATTTT
d_call: TRBD1
v_call: TRBV5-5
clone_size: NA
j_call: TRBJ1-5

cdr3_aa: CASSFPPGGITEAFF
cdr3_nt: TGTGCCAGCAGCTTCCCCCCCGGAGGAATCACTGAAGCTTTCTTT
d_call: NA
v_call: TRBV7-8
clone_size: NA
j_call: TRBJ1-1

cdr3_aa: CSVGAGYTEAFF
cdr3_nt: TGCAGCGTTGGCGCAGGGTATACTGAAGCTTTCTTT
d_call: NA
v_call: TRBV29-1
clone_size: NA
j_call: TRBJ1-1

cdr3_aa: CASSPEVDYGYTF
cdr3_nt: TGTGCCAGCAGTCCGGAGGTCGACTATGGCTACACCTTC
d_call: NA
v_call: TRBV7-8
clone_size: NA
j_call: TRBJ1-2

cdr3_aa: CASSLGQEEYEQYF
cdr3_nt: TGTGCCAGCAGTTTGGGACAGGAGGAGTACGAGCAGTACTTC
d_call: TRBD1
v_call: TRBV28
clone_size: NA
j_call: TRBJ2-7

cdr3_aa: CASSERGIDRETQYF
cdr3_nt: TGTGCCAGCAGTGAACGGGGGATAGACCGGGAGACCCAGTACTTC
d_call: NA
v_call: TRBV2
clone_size: NA
j_call: TRBJ2-5

cdr3_aa: CASSQRGNGETQYF
cdr3_nt: TGTGCCAGCAGCCAACGGGGAAACGGAGAGACCCAGTACTTC
d_call: NA
v_call: TRBV3-1/TRBV3-2
clone_size: once
j_call: TRBJ2-5

cdr3_aa: CASSLLYPGETQYF
cdr3_nt: TGTGCCAGCAGCCTCCTATACCCAGGGGAGACCCAGTACTTC
d_call: NA
v_call: TRBV11-2
clone_size: once
j_call: TRBJ2-5

cdr3_aa: CATSGGSGANVLTF
cdr3_nt: TGTGCCACATCGGGGGGTTCCGGGGCCAACGTCCTGACTTTC
d_call: TRBD2
v_call: TRBV19
clone_size: NA
j_call: TRBJ2-6

cdr3_aa: CAISETGDNYGYTF
cdr3_nt: TGTGCCATCAGTGAGACGGGGGATAACTATGGCTACACCTTC
d_call: NA
v_call: TRBV10-3
clone_size: NA
j_call: TRBJ1-2